These 5 T cell receptor beta chains were all obtained from the same sample, sequenced in a study of T cells after yellow fever vaccination. TCRdb independently ran MiXCR on the 5' RACE reads; one entry per CDR3 protein. The table includes some 350,000 distinct CDR3 sequences, approximately 4% detected once. This material consisted of PBMCs, taken 5 days after the yellow fever booster vaccination. The receptors were sampled from a man aged 18 to 30 who received the YFV17D yellow fever vaccine.

J is TRBJ1-3 and V is TRBV19; 7 bases map to TRBD1. CDR3 length equals 16 residues. From germline, CDR1 is LNHDA and CDR2 SQIVND (reference sequence). V gave up 4 bases and J gave up 1 base; unmatched junction bases: 7. The CDR3 is CASSNRGRSSGNTIYF. Here the CDR3 DNA reads TGTGCCAGTAGTAACAGGGGCCGCTCTTCTGGAAACACCATATATTTT.

This clonotype was observed a few times. The genes are TRBV14 and TRBJ1-4; 9 nucleotides agree with TRBD1. This CDR3 has 16 amino acids. V lost 4 bases, J lost 3 bases, and 6 bases stayed unmatched. The germline CDR1 and CDR2 sequences are SGHDN and FVKESK. This CDR3 reads CASSRTGGASNEKLFF. CDR3 in DNA: TGTGCCAGCAGCCGAACAGGGGGCGCTTCTAATGAAAAACTGTTTTTT.

The chain is built from TRBV19 and TRBJ2-2; D call uncertain. The V gene lost 2 bases and the J gene lost 0 bases, with 1 base spanning the gap. This CDR3 has 13 residues. Germline-derived CDR1 and CDR2 are LNHDA and SQIVND (reference sequence). This CDR3 is CASSITNTGELFF. The CDR3 DNA follows: TGTGCCAGTAGTATAACGAACACCGGGGAGCTGTTTTTT.

This clonotype was detected a few times. The CDR3 DNA follows: TGTGCCAGCAGTTTAATCAGCTCTGGAAACACCATATATTTT. The encoded protein is CASSLISSGNTIYF. The chain combines TRBV12-3 or TRBV12-4 with TRBJ1-3; D gene ambiguous. V lost 2 bases and J lost 0, with 5 bases in between. The CDR3 runs to 14 residues.

This clonotype was seen a handful of times. This chain connects TRBV5-1 to TRBJ2-1; D could derive from TRBD1 or TRBD2 (6 bases each). The CDR3 covers 16 residues. Germline V CDR1 and CDR2: SGHRS, YFSETQ. The ends were cut back, 7 bases at V and 7 bases at J, with 24 bases in the middle. The chain's CDR3 is CASVRGAAVFGNEQFF. CDR3 bases: TGCGCCAGCGTTAGGGGGGCCGCGGTTTTTGGGAATGAGCAGTTCTTC.